The 11 T cell receptor beta chains in this list originate from one sample, sequenced in a study of blood T cell repertoires in COVID-19. Clones were sequenced by immunoSEQ multiplex PCR, and TCRdb holds only the in-frame ones, with some missing. The table lists tens of thousands of clones, 75% to 85% of them singletons. What was sequenced was peripheral blood. The receptors originated from a human donor in a cohort sampled during active COVID-19.

The chain uses TRBV21-1 and TRBJ2-7; the D call in the table, TRBD2, was not verified against the DNA. TRBV21-1 is listed as a pseudogene. CDR3 length: 16 residues. The CDR3 sequence is CASSKGLAGGSYEQYF. The CDR3 coding sequence is TGTGCCAGCAGCAAAGGACTAGCGGGAGGGTCCTACGAGCAGTACTTC.

The rearrangement links TRBV28 to TRBJ1-5, with D hard to call. Between the trimmed V and J ends, which lost 5 bases and 10 bases, there was a span of 12 bases. The germline CDR1 and CDR2 sequences are MDHEN and SYDVKM. CDR3 length: 12 amino acids. The CDR3 region has the DNA TGTGCCAGCAGTCCTACTGAGGGTCCCCAGCATTTT. Translating gives CASSPTEGPQHF.

The J gene is TRBJ2-7, the V gene TRBV24-1, with D unresolved. V was trimmed by 2 bases and J by 2 bases, leaving 6 bases between them. CDR1 is KGHDR and CDR2 is SFDVKD in the germline V gene. This CDR3 has 13 amino acids. CDR3 loop: CATSDSTAYEQYF. The CDR3 DNA is TGTGCCACCAGTGATTCTACAGCCTACGAGCAGTACTTC.

The chain has TRBV28 and TRBJ2-5; 7 nucleotides align to TRBD1. This CDR3 region has 15 residues. The V and J ends lost 5 bases and 0 bases, in that order; junction bases with no gene match: 6. The germline V gene encodes CDR1 MDHEN and CDR2 SYDVKM. The CDR3 DNA is TGTGCCAGCAGTACCTTCGACAGGGACCAAGAGACCCAGTACTTC. Its protein is CASSTFDRDQETQYF. The full variable domain, its missing parts supplied by reference TRBV28 and TRBJ2-5, is DVKVTQSSRYLVKRTGEKVFLECVQDMDHENMFWYRQDPGLGLRLIYFSYDVKMKEKGDIPEGYSVSREKKERFSLILESASTNQTSMYLCASSTFDRDQETQYFGPGTRLLVL.

The chain is built from TRBV2 and TRBJ2-5; 8 nucleotides agree with TRBD2. V lost 3 bases to trimming and J lost 0 bases; unmatched junction nucleotides: 6. Germline CDR1 SNHLY, CDR2 FYNNEI. The CDR3 runs to 16 residues. The CDR3 is CASSDVAGRYQETQYF. CDR3 nucleotide sequence: TGTGCCAGCAGTGATGTAGCGGGGAGGTACCAAGAGACCCAGTACTTC.

The genes are TRBV28 and TRBJ1-1; D possibly corresponds to TRBD1 (6 bases). The CDR3 runs 13 residues. V was shortened by 9 bases and J by 0 bases, with 11 bases between the two germline ends. Germline loops: CDR1 MDHEN, CDR2 SYDVKM. CDR3 nucleotide sequence: TGTGCCAGTGCCAGGGGCCTGAACACTGAAGCTTTCTTT. Translating it yields CASARGLNTEAFF.

This clone occurred a few times. The V gene is TRBV5-5, the J gene TRBJ2-1; D is perhaps TRBD1 (6 bases). The V end lost 2 bases, the J end lost 7 bases, and 16 bases lay between the germline ends. The CDR3 has 15 residues. Germline assignment: CDR1 SGHKS and CDR2 YYEKEE (reference sequence). CDR3 sequence: CASSLLPGQWNEQFF. DNA of the CDR3: TGTGCCAGCAGCTTATTACCGGGACAATGGAATGAGCAGTTCTTC.

The chain has TRBV24-1 and TRBJ2-1, with D maybe TRBD2 (6 bases). The CDR3 extends over 13 amino acids. V gave up 7 bases and J gave up 0 bases, with 6 bases separating them. Germline loops: CDR1 KGHDR, CDR2 SFDVKD. Written as DNA, the CDR3 is TGTGCCACCAGCGGGAGCTCCTACAATGAGCAGTTCTTC. Residues: CATSGSSYNEQFF.

The V gene is TRBV18, the J gene TRBJ1-4; the match to TRBD1 covers 9 bases. The germline CDR1 and CDR2 sequences are KGHSH and LQKENI. The CDR3 runs 15 residues. Losses at the gene ends were 2 bases for V and 6 bases for J; bases not matched to a gene: 4. CDR3 protein: CASSPGTGSDEKLFF. Written as DNA, the CDR3 is TGTGCCAGCTCACCAGGGACAGGGTCCGATGAAAAACTGTTTTTT.

The chain is built from TRBV7-8 and TRBJ2-1, with 9 positions matching TRBD2. J gave up 7 bases and V 5 bases, and 15 bases lay outside the gene matches. The CDR3 has 17 amino acids. Germline V CDR1 and CDR2: SGHVS, FQNEAQ. Written as DNA, the CDR3 is TGTGCCAGCAGCACGTGGAGCGGGAGGACCACTCATAATGAGCAGTTCTTC. Its translation is CASSTWSGRTTHNEQFF.

The chain uses TRBV6-2 or TRBV6-3 and TRBJ2-5; 8 bases are a match to TRBD1. V lost 6 bases and J lost 5; bases outside the gene matches: 11. CDR3 length: 15 amino acids. In germline, CDR1 is MNHEY, CDR2 SVGEGT. CDR3 DNA sequence: TGTGCCAGCAGCCAAGGACAGGGTCTAGGTGAGACCCAGTACTTC. The encoded protein is CASSQGQGLGETQYF.